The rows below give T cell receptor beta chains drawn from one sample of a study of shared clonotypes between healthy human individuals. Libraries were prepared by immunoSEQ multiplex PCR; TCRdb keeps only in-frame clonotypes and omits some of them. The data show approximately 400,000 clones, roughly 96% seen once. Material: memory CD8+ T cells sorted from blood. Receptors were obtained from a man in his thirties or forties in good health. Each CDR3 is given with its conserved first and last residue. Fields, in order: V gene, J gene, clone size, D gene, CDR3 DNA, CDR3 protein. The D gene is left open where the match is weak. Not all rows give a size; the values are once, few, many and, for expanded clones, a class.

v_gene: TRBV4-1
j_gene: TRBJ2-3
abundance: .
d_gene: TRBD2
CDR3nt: TGCGCCAGCCGAAGGACTAGCACCACAGATACGCAGTATTTT
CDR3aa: CASRRTSTTDTQYF

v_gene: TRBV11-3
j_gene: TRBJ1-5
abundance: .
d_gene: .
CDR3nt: TGTGCCAGCAGCTTAGGGGGCGGGGGAAATCAGCCCCAGCATTTT
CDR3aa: CASSLGGGGNQPQHF

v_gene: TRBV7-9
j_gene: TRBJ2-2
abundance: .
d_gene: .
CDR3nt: TGTGCCAGCAGCCCCAGGGCAACCGGGGAGCTGTTTTTT
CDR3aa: CASSPRATGELFF

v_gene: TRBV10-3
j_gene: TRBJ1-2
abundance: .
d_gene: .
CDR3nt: TGTGCCATCAGTGACTCCGTGGGCTATGGCTACACCTTC
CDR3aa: CAISDSVGYGYTF

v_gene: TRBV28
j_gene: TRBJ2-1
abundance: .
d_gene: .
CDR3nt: TGTGCCACCGACCGATATGACAATGAGCAGTTCTTC
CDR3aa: CATDRYDNEQFF

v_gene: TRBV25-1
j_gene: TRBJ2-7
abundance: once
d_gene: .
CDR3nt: TGTGCCAGCCGACTGGGGGCCCACGAGCAGTACTTC
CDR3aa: CASRLGAHEQYF

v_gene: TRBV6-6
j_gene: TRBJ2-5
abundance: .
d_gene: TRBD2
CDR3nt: TGTGCCAGCCCCTCGAGCGGGAGAGGTAGGGAGACCCAGTACTTC
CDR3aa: CASPSSGRGRETQYF

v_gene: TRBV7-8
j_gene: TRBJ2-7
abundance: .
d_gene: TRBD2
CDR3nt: TGTGCCAGCAGCTTAGAATTCTGGGGAGGCCTATCCGAGCGGGAGTCCCACGAGCAGTACTTC
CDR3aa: CASSLEFWGGLSERESHEQYF

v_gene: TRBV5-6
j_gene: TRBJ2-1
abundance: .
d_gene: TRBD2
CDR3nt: TGTGCCAGCAGCCGACGCCTACTAGCGACTAAGGGGTTTGGCAATGAGCAGTTCTTC
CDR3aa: CASSRRLLATKGFGNEQFF

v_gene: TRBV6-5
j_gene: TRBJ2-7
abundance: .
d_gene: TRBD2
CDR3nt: TGTGCCAGCAGCCGGGGGGGTAGCTCCTACGAGCAGTACTTC
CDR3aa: CASSRGGSSYEQYF

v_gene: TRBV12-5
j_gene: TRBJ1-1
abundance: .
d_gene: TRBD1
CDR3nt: TGTGCTAGTGGTTTGAGTTCGGGGACAGGGTGGTCCGGAAACACTGAAGCTTTCTTT
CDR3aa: CASGLSSGTGWSGNTEAFF

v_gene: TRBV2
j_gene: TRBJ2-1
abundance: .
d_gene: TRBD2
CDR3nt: TGTGCCTCCGCAGCGGGGGGGGTACACAATGAGCAGTTCTTC
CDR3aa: CASAAGGVHNEQFF

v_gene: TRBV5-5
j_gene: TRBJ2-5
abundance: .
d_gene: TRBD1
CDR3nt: TGTGCCAGCAGCCGACAGGGTGAAGAGACCCAGTACTTC
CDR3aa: CASSRQGEETQYF

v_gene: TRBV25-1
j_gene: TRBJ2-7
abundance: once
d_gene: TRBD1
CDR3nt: TGTGCCAGCAGTCCACATCCGGGACAGGGGGCGGGTGAGCAGTACTTC
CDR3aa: CASSPHPGQGAGEQYF

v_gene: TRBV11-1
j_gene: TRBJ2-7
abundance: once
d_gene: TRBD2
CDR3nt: TGTGCCAGCAGCTCGGGACTAGCGGGAGTGGGGGAGCAGTACTTC
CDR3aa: CASSSGLAGVGEQYF

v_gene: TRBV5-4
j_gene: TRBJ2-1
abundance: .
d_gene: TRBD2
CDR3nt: TGTGCCAGCAGCTTGGTGGGCGGGAGAGGGGATGAGCAGTTCTTC
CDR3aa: CASSLVGGRGDEQFF

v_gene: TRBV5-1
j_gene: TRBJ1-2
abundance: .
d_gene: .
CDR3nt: TGCGCCAGCAGCCGGGACATCTATGGCTACACCTTC
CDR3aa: CASSRDIYGYTF

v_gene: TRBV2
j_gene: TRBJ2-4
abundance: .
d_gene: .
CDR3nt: TGTGCCAGCAGTGGGCGACTAGCCAAAAACATTCAGTACTTC
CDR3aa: CASSGRLAKNIQYF

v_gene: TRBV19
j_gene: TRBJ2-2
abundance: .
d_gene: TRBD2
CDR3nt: TGTGCCAGTAGTATAAAGGGGCTAGCGGGAGCCCGAATCACCGGGGAGCTGTTTTTT
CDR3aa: CASSIKGLAGARITGELFF

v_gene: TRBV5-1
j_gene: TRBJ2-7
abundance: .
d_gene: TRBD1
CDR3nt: TGCGCCAGCAGCCAGCGGACAGGGGGCGAGCAGTACTTC
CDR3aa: CASSQRTGGEQYF

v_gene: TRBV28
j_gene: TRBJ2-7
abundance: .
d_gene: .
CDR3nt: TGTGCCAGCAGTTTAAAGGCAGGGATGATTTACGAGCAGTACTTC
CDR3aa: CASSLKAGMIYEQYF

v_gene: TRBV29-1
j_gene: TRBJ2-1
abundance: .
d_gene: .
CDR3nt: TGCAGCGTTGAGATGGGCAATGAGCAGTTCTTC
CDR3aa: CSVEMGNEQFF

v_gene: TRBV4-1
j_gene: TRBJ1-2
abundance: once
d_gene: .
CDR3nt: TGCGCCAGCAGCCAAGACAGGAACTATGGCTACACCTTC
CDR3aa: CASSQDRNYGYTF

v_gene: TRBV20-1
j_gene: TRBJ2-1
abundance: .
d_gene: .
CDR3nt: TGCAGGGGGGAGGCCCACAATGAGCAGTTCTTC
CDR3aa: CRGEAHNEQFF

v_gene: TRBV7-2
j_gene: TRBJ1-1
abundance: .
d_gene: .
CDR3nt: TGTGCCAGCAGTCCCGGTCCGTGGGACACTGAAGCTTTCTTT
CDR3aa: CASSPGPWDTEAFF

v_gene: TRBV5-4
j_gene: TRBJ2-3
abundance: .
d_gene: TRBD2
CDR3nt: TGTGCCAGCAGCTTCAGCGGGAGGGTAACAGATACGCAGTATTTT
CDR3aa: CASSFSGRVTDTQYF

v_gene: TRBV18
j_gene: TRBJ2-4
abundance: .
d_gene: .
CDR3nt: TGTGCCAGCTCTCCCCCCCCGGGAAGCATTCAGTACTTC
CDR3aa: CASSPPPGSIQYF

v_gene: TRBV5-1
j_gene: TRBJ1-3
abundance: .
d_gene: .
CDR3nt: TGCGCCAGCAGCTTGGTACCCGACAGGACCTCTGGAAACACCATATATTTT
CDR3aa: CASSLVPDRTSGNTIYF

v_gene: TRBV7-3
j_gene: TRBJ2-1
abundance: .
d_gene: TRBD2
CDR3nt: TGTGCCAGCAGCCCCCACTCTAGCGGGGGTTACAATGAGCAGTTCTTC
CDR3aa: CASSPHSSGGYNEQFF

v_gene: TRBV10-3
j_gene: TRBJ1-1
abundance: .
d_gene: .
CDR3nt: TGTGCCATCAGCCCCCGGGGGATCGGGACGAACACTGAAGCTTTCTTT
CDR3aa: CAISPRGIGTNTEAFF

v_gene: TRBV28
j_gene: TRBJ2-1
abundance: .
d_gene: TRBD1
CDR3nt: TGTGCCAGCAGGCTAGACGATCGACAGGGTGAGTTCTTC
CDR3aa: CASRLDDRQGEFF

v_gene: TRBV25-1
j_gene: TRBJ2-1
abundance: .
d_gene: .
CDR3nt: TGTGCCAGCAGTGTACAGGTTCACAATGAGCAGTTCTTC
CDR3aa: CASSVQVHNEQFF

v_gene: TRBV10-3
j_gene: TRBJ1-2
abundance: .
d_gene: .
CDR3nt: TGTGCCATCAGTCAAGTCTCGACCCTACTAGGCTATGGCTACACCTTC
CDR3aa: CAISQVSTLLGYGYTF

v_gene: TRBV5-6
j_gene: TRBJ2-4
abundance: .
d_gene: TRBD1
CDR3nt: TGTGCCAGCAGTCCTACAGGGGCCGCAGGGGCCAAAAACATTCAGTACTTC
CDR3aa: CASSPTGAAGAKNIQYF

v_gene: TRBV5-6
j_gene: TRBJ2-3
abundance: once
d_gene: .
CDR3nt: TGTGCCAGCAGCTCATTCACAGATACGCAGTATTTT
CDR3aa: CASSSFTDTQYF

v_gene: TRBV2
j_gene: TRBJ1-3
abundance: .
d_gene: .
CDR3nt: TGTGCCAGCAGTGAAATCGATGCTCGAAACACCATATATTTT
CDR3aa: CASSEIDARNTIYF

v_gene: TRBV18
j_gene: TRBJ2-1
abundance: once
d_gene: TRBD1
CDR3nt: TGTGCCAGCTCACCCCACCAGGGGGCAAATGAGCAGTTCTTC
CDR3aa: CASSPHQGANEQFF

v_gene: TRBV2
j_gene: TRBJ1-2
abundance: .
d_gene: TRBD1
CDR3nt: TGTGCCAGCAGGGATCCGGGACAGGGGGCGCAGGTTGGCTACACCTTC
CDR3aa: CASRDPGQGAQVGYTF

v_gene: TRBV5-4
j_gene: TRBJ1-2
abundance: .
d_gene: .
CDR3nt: TGTGCCAGCAGCCCCGACGGTTACTATGGCTACACCTTC
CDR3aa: CASSPDGYYGYTF

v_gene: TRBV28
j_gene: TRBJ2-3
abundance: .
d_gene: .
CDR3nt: TGTGCCAGCAGTTTCGGAGGAGATACGCAGTATTTT
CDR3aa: CASSFGGDTQYF

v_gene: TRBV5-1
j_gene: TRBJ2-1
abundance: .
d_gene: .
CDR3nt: TGCGCCAGCAGCTTGTACAGGGCCGGAGCTGGGATTGGCAATGAGCAGTTCTTC
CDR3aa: CASSLYRAGAGIGNEQFF

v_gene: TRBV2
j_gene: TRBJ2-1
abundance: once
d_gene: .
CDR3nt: TGTGCCAGCGGTCCAGGGGAGGGATACAATGAGCAGTTCTTC
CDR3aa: CASGPGEGYNEQFF

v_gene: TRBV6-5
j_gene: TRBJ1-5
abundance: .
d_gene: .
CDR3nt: TGTGCCAGCAGGTTCTCATGGGGGTCCAATCAGCCCCAGCATTTT
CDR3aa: CASRFSWGSNQPQHF

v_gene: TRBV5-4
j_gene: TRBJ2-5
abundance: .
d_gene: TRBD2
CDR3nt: TGTGCCAGCAGCTTGGCATTGAGCGGGAGGCACGAGACCCAGTACTTC
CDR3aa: CASSLALSGRHETQYF

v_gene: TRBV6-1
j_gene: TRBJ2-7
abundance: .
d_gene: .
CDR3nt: TGTGCCAGCAAAGACGTTAACTACGAGCAGTACTTC
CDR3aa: CASKDVNYEQYF

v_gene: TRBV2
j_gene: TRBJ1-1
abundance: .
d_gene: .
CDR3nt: TGTGCCAGCAGGTCATCGAACACTGAAGCTTTCTTT
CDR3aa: CASRSSNTEAFF

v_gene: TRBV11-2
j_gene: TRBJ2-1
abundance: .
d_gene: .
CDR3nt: TGTGCCAGCAGCCTCTTTGGGTCTAACAATGAGCAGTTCTTC
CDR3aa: CASSLFGSNNEQFF

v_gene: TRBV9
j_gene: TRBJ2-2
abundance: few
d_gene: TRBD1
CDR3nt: TGTGCCAGCAGCGACCGGGACAGGGTGTACACCGGGGAGCTGTTTTTT
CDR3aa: CASSDRDRVYTGELFF

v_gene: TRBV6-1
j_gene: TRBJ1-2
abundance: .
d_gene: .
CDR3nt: TGTGCCAGCAGTGAAGCGACGGTCAGGTGGGGCTACACCTTC
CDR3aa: CASSEATVRWGYTF

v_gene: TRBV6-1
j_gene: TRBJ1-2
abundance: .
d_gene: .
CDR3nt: TGTGCCACCAGCCCCAGGGACACTCTCTATGGCTACACCTTC
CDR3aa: CATSPRDTLYGYTF

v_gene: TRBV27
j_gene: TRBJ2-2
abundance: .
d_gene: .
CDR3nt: TGTGCCAGCAGTCCCAACACCGGGGAGCTGTTTTTT
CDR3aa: CASSPNTGELFF

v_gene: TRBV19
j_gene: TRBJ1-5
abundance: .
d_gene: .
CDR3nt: TGTGCCAGTAGTATCCTAACAGGGAAGAGCAATCAGCCCCAGCATTTT
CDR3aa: CASSILTGKSNQPQHF

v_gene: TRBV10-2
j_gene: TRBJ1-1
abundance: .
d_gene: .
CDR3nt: TGCGCCAGCAGTGAGTCGATGGGTCCGAACACTGAAGCTTTCTTT
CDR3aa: CASSESMGPNTEAFF

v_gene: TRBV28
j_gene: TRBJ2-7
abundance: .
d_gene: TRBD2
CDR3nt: TGTGCCAGCAGCCGTAGCGGGAGGAGCTCCTACGAGCAGTACTTC
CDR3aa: CASSRSGRSSYEQYF

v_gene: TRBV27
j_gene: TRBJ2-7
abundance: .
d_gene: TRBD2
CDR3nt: TGTGCCAGCAGTTTATCTAGCGGGATGTCCTACGAGCAGTACTTC
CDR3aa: CASSLSSGMSYEQYF

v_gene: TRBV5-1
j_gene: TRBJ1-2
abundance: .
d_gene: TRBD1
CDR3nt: TGCGCCAGCACCTTGGGGGGCACAGGGGGCGATTCGACGTATGGCTACACCTTC
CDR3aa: CASTLGGTGGDSTYGYTF